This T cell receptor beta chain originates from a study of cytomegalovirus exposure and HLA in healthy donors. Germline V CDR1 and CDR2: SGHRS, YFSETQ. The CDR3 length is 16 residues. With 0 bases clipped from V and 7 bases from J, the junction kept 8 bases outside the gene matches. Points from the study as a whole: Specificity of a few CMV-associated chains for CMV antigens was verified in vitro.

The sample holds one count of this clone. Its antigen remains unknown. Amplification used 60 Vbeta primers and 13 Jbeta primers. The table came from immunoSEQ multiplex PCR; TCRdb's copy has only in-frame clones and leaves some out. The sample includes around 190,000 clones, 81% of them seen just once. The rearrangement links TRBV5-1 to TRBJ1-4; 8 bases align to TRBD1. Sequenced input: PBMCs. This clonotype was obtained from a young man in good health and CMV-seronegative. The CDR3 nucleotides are TGCGCCAGCAGCTTGGACCGACAGGGGCCAGGTGAAAAACTGTTTTTT. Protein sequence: CASSLDRQGPGEKLFF.